The 28 T cell receptor beta chains in this list originate from one sample, sequenced in a study of OX40 agonist ivuxolimab in advanced cancers. Clones were sequenced by immunoSEQ multiplex PCR, and TCRdb holds only the in-frame ones, with some missing. This table has more than 65,000 clones, 60% to 80% appearing once. This material consisted of CD4+ or CD8+ T cells sorted from blood, taken in a trial of the OX40 agonist ivuxolimab. The source is an adult with an advanced solid tumor such as melanoma, head and neck, liver or kidney cancer.

V and J are TRBV9 and TRBJ2-2, with TRBD1 as a possible D gene (5 bases). V lost 4 bases, J lost 2 bases, and 18 bases lay in between. Germline V lookup: CDR1 SGDLS, CDR2 YYNGEE. The CDR3 totals 17 residues. This CDR3 reads CASSTRQNPKNTGELFF. The DNA for the CDR3 is TGTGCCAGCAGCACGCGACAGAACCCTAAAAACACCGGGGAGCTGTTTTTT.

The V call is TRBV7-2, the J call TRBJ2-5, with TRBD2 matching 7 bases. The germline CDR1 and CDR2 sequences are SGHTA and FQGNSA. The J segment lost 9 bases and the V segment lost 1 base, leaving 2 bases of the junction unmatched. This CDR3 comprises 12 residues. The CDR3 DNA follows: TGTGCCAGCAGCTTAGTGGCGGGGGCCCAGTACTTC. Its protein product is CASSLVAGAQYF.

J is TRBJ1-5 and V is TRBV6-5; D possibly corresponds to TRBD1 (6 bases). Germline loops: CDR1 MNHEY, CDR2 SVGAGI. This CDR3 spans 14 amino acids. Between the trimmed V and J ends, which lost 6 bases and 11 bases, there was a span of 20 bases. The CDR3 sequence: CASSLRRQRTAQHF. In DNA, the CDR3 is TGTGCCAGCAGCCTCCGGCGACAGCGGACAGCCCAGCATTTT.

V gene TRBV18 combines with J gene TRBJ1-1; D ambiguous. The V end lost 2 bases, the J end lost 3 bases, and 4 bases lay between the germline ends. CDR3 size: 12 residues. CDR1 is KGHSH and CDR2 is LQKENI in the germline V gene. The CDR3 DNA follows: TGTGCCAGCTCACCAGGGGACACTGAAGCTTTCTTT. Protein sequence: CASSPGDTEAFF.

The sample holds one count of this clone. The chain links TRBV28 to TRBJ2-7; the match to TRBD1 covers 7 bases. J was trimmed by 2 bases and V by 6 bases; bases with no gene match: 13. CDR3 length: 16 residues. Germline V CDR1 and CDR2: MDHEN, SYDVKM. The CDR3: CASSRLRDSKAYEQYF. The CDR3 DNA reads as TGTGCCAGCAGCCGCCTCCGGGACAGCAAGGCCTACGAGCAGTACTTC. The variable domain in full, completed from reference TRBV28 and TRBJ2-7, reads DVKVTQSSRYLVKRTGEKVFLECVQDMDHENMFWYRQDPGLGLRLIYFSYDVKMKEKGDIPEGYSVSREKKERFSLILESASTNQTSMYLCASSRLRDSKAYEQYFGPGTRLTVT.

The gene calls are TRBV7-3 and TRBJ2-1, with 10 bases aligning to TRBD2. This CDR3 is built from 15 residues. Looked up from germline, CDR1 is SGHTA and CDR2 is FQGTGA. V dropped 5 bases and J dropped 5; count of bases not matched to a gene: 6. The chain's CDR3 is CASSPSGRSHNEQFF. For the CDR3, the DNA is TGTGCCAGCAGCCCTAGCGGGAGAAGCCACAATGAGCAGTTCTTC.

This rearrangement joins TRBV6-1 to TRBJ1-5; TRBD1 might be the D (6 bases). Germline CDR1 and CDR2: MNHNS and SASEGT. This CDR3 spans 13 amino acids. The germline V and J ends were trimmed by 7 bases and 3 bases, with 10 bases remaining between them. As DNA, the CDR3 is TGTGCCAGCAAGACAGGAGTCAATCAGCCCCAGCATTTT. This sequence encodes CASKTGVNQPQHF.

This clone has only one observation. The rearrangement uses TRBV18 and TRBJ2-5; 8 positions match TRBD2. This CDR3 region has 16 residues. The germline gives CDR1 KGHSH, CDR2 LQKENI. Unmatched junction bases numbered 14, after V lost 6 bases and J lost 5 bases. CDR3 amino acids: CASSYAWTSSGETQYF. The CDR3 DNA follows: TGTGCCAGCTCTTACGCATGGACTAGCTCCGGGGAGACCCAGTACTTC.

The chain has TRBV30 and TRBJ2-1; possible D gene TRBD2, 5 bases. Germline lookup yields CDR1 GTSNPN and CDR2 SVGIG (reference sequence). The CDR3 contains 14 residues. The V end lost 3 bases, the J end lost 0 bases, and 9 bases lay between the germline ends. The CDR3 nucleotides are TGTGCCTGGAGCGGTGGGAGCTCCTACAATGAGCAGTTCTTC. Its protein product is CAWSGGSSYNEQFF.

This clone was seen once. The V and J genes are TRBV28 and TRBJ2-7; D uncertain. The CDR3 contains 11 residues. V lost 7 bases and J lost 7, with 11 bases in between. Looked up from germline, CDR1 is MDHEN and CDR2 is SYDVKM. The CDR3: CASTDSGEQYF. The CDR3, as DNA: TGTGCCAGCACTGATTCTGGGGAGCAGTACTTC.

In its sample, this clone was seen a few times. The rearrangement joins TRBV21-1 to TRBJ1-6. TRBV21-1 is a pseudogene. This CDR3 is built from 12 residues. The CDR3 here is CASSSYWGALHF. For the CDR3, the DNA is TGTGCCAGCAGCTCCTATTGGGGGGCCCTCCACTTT.

The V gene is TRBV7-2, the J gene TRBJ2-3; 9 bases align to TRBD2. The CDR3 is 16 residues long. Germline V gene lookup returns CDR1 SGHTA and CDR2 FQGNSA. The V gene end was trimmed by 1 base and the J gene end by 4 bases; junction bases not matched to a gene: 6. The chain's CDR3 is CASSLGGGGAPDTQYF. The CDR3 DNA follows: TGTGCCAGCAGCTTAGGCGGCGGGGGGGCCCCAGATACGCAGTATTTT.

The V gene is TRBV19, the J gene TRBJ2-5; possible D gene TRBD1, 6 bases. CDR1 is LNHDA and CDR2 is SQIVND in the germline V gene (reference sequence). CDR3 length: 11 amino acids. V lost 7 bases, J lost 7 bases, and 10 bases lay in between. CDR3 sequence reads: CASIQGGTQYF. The CDR3 DNA is TGTGCCAGTATCCAAGGGGGGACCCAGTACTTC.

This clone was detected a few times. V and J are TRBV7-3 and TRBJ2-1, with 11 bases that match TRBD2. Germline V lookup: CDR1 SGHTA, CDR2 FQGTGA. This CDR3 has 15 residues. The V segment lost 2 bases and the J segment 6 bases; nucleotides outside the gene matches: 3. CDR3 sequence reads: CASSLVLAGANEQFF. The CDR3 nucleotides are TGTGCCAGCAGCTTAGTACTAGCGGGGGCCAATGAGCAGTTCTTC.

V gene TRBV9 combines with J gene TRBJ2-7, with 10 bases aligning to TRBD2. Germline V CDR1 and CDR2: SGDLS, YYNGEE. The V segment lost 8 bases and the J segment 4 bases; nucleotides outside the gene matches: 9. The CDR3 sequence is 14 residues long. The CDR3 loop reads CASSPSGSKYEQYF. DNA for the CDR3: TGTGCCAGTTCTCCTAGCGGGAGTAAGTACGAGCAGTACTTC. The full variable domain, in which reference TRBV9 and TRBJ2-7 provide the parts outside the CDR3, is DSGVTQTPKHLITATGQRVTLRCSPRSGDLSVYWYQQSLDQGLQFLIQYYNGEERAKGNILERFSAQQFPDLHSELNLSSLELGDSALYFCASSPSGSKYEQYFGPGTRLTVT.

This clone has more than one count but fewer than ten. The gene calls are TRBV5-3 and TRBJ1-2, with D uncertain. Being an ORF, TRBV5-3 has a function that is uncertain. The V end was cut by 3 bases, the J end by 0 bases, with 15 bases between. The CDR3 is made up of 16 amino acids. CDR3 nucleotide sequence: TGTGCCAGAAGCTGGAGGCAACAGACAACTAACTATGGCTACACCTTC. This gives the protein CARSWRQQTTNYGYTF.

J is TRBJ2-5 and V is TRBV11-2, with TRBD1 matching over 9 bases. The CDR3 sequence is 14 residues long. CDR1 and CDR2 (germline): SGHAT, FQNNGV. J was trimmed by 5 bases and V by 5 bases; bases with no gene match: 6. Written as DNA, the CDR3 is TGTGCCAGCAGCCGCAGACAGGGGGTTGAGACCCAGTACTTC. Amino acid sequence: CASSRRQGVETQYF.

The chain is built from TRBV2 and TRBJ1-5, with TRBD1 matching 7 bases. Trimming cost V 7 bases and J 11 bases; bases outside gene matches: 5. CDR3 length equals 11 residues. The V gene's germline CDR1 is SNHLY and CDR2 FYNNEI. The DNA for the CDR3 is TGTGCCAGCACCCAGGGGGGGGCCCAGCATTTT. This translates into CASTQGGAQHF. Full variable domain (outside the CDR3, taken from reference TRBV2 and TRBJ1-5): EPEVTQTPSHQVTQMGQEVILRCVPISNHLYFYWYRQILGQKVEFLVSFYNNEISEKSEIFDDQFSVERPDGSNFTLKIRSTKLEDSAMYFCASTQGGAQHFGDGTRLSIL.

The rearrangement links TRBV7-2 to TRBJ1-6; 9 bases line up with TRBD1. From germline, CDR1 is SGHTA and CDR2 FQGNSA. There are 14 residues in the CDR3. After removal of 3 bases from V and 7 bases from J, the junction contained 1 base not matched to a gene. This CDR3 is CASSFGTGNSPLHF. The CDR3 DNA follows: TGTGCCAGCAGCTTCGGGACAGGGAATTCACCCCTCCACTTT.

V and J are TRBV19 and TRBJ2-3; D is undetermined. The germline CDR1 and CDR2 sequences are LNHDA and SQIVND (reference sequence). Trimming took 5 bases from V and 3 from J, leaving 3 bases between them. The CDR3 spans 11 residues. In nucleotides, the CDR3 is TGTGCCAGTAGTCTTACAGATACGCAGTATTTT. Protein: CASSLTDTQYF.

The chain carries TRBV7-2 and TRBJ1-2; D call uncertain. The CDR3 length is 12 residues. The germline CDR1 and CDR2 sequences are SGHTA and FQGNSA. Trimming removed 3 bases from V and 4 bases from J, with 6 bases in between. CDR3 sequence reads: CASSFPGYGYTF. The CDR3 region has the DNA TGTGCCAGCAGCTTCCCCGGCTATGGCTACACCTTC.

This clone occurred a few times. The chain links TRBV10-1 to TRBJ2-2; 15 bases align to TRBD2. This CDR3 comprises 17 residues. Germline V gene lookup returns CDR1 WNHNN and CDR2 SYGVQD (reference sequence). The trim removed 3 bases at V and 6 bases at J, leaving 5 bases unmatched. CDR3 DNA: TGCGCCAGCAGTGATCCCGGGACTAGCGGGGGGCCCGGGGAGCTGTTTTTT. Protein sequence: CASSDPGTSGGPGELFF.

J is TRBJ1-2 and V is TRBV2, with a tentative D call TRBD1 (6 bases). The germline V gene has CDR1 SNHLY and CDR2 FYNNEI. CDR3 length: 14 residues. DNA of the CDR3: TGTGCGGAGGGGGGACTCAACAGTAACTATGGCTACACCTTC. Amino acid sequence: CAEGGLNSNYGYTF.

This clone was found a few times. The chain employs TRBV6-6 and TRBJ1-5; 8 bases agree with TRBD1. This CDR3 is 14 amino acids long. Germline loops: CDR1 MNHNY, CDR2 SVGAGI (reference sequence). Losses at the gene ends were 7 bases for V and 7 bases for J; bases not matched to a gene: 9. The DNA of the CDR3 is TGTGCCAGCACCTTCAGGGGGCAAGGACAGCCCCAGCATTTT. Encoded protein: CASTFRGQGQPQHF.

This chain connects TRBV9 to TRBJ2-1; D is unresolved. The CDR3 is made up of 15 amino acids. The V end lost 0 bases, the J end lost 0 bases, and 7 bases lay between the germline ends. The germline V gene encodes CDR1 SGDLS and CDR2 YYNGEE. For the CDR3, the DNA is TGTGCCAGCAGCGTAGGATCGGTCTCCTACAATGAGCAGTTCTTC. Encoded protein: CASSVGSVSYNEQFF. Full variable domain (remainder filled in from reference TRBV9 and TRBJ2-1): DSGVTQTPKHLITATGQRVTLRCSPRSGDLSVYWYQQSLDQGLQFLIQYYNGEERAKGNILERFSAQQFPDLHSELNLSSLELGDSALYFCASSVGSVSYNEQFFGPGTRLTVL.

This clone occurred a few times. The V gene is TRBV2, the J gene TRBJ1-5, with TRBD1 identical over 9 bases. The ends lost 6 bases at V and 3 bases at J; junction bases unmatched: 6. The CDR3 has 15 residues. Germline V gives CDR1 SNHLY, CDR2 FYNNEI. DNA of the CDR3: TGTGCCAGCAGGCCCGGGACAGGGATCAATCAGCCCCAGCATTTT. It encodes CASRPGTGINQPQHF. The full variable domain, completed using reference TRBV2 and TRBJ1-5, is EPEVTQTPSHQVTQMGQEVILRCVPISNHLYFYWYRQILGQKVEFLVSFYNNEISEKSEIFDDQFSVERPDGSNFTLKIRSTKLEDSAMYFCASRPGTGINQPQHFGDGTRLSIL.

V gene TRBV16 combines with J gene TRBJ1-5, with a tentative D call TRBD1 (5 bases). Trimming stripped 2 bases from V and 5 bases from J, with 13 bases between. Germline lookup yields CDR1 KGHSY and CDR2 FQNENV. The CDR3 spans 15 residues. DNA for the CDR3: TGTGCCAGCAGCCAACGGGGGTATAAGGATCAGCCCCAGCATTTT. This codes for CASSQRGYKDQPQHF.

The chain employs TRBV29-1 and TRBJ1-1, with D possibly matching TRBD1 (5 bases). Germline assignment: CDR1 SQVTM and CDR2 ANQGSEA. V was shortened by 7 bases and J by 5 bases, with 14 bases between the two germline ends. The CDR3 is made up of 12 amino acids. In DNA, the CDR3 is TGCAGCGCTGCCCGGGGGGGGACTGAAGCTTTCTTT. It codes for CSAARGGTEAFF.